This T cell receptor beta chain was recorded in a study of T cells after yellow fever vaccination. CDR3 size: 15 residues. The junction had 9 bases not matched to a gene; V was cut back by 6 bases and J by 7 bases. Germline CDR1 reads MNHEY; CDR2 reads SVGAGI. Using its own MiXCR run on the 5' RACE reads, TCRdb lists one record per CDR3 protein. The data contain 300,000 to 350,000 distinct CDR3 sequences, approximately 4.3% of them singletons. The genes are TRBV6-5 and TRBJ2-5, with 12 bases aligning to TRBD2. Sequences were derived from PBMCs, sampled 15 days after the yellow fever booster vaccination. This TCR came from a man aged 18-30 years who received the YFV17D yellow fever vaccine. CDR3 in DNA: TGTGCCAGCAGCCGCGGTGGGACTAGCGGGTCGACCCAGTACTTC. The encoded protein is CASSRGGTSGSTQYF.